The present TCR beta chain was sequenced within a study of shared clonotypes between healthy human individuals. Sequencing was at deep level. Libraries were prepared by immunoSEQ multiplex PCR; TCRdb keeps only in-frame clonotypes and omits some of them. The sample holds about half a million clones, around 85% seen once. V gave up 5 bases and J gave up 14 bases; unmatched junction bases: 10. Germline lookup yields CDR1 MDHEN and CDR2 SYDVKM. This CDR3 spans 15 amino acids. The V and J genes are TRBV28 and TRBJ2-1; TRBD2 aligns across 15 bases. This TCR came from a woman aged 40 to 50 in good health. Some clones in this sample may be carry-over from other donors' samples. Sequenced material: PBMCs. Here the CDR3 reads CASSPPGLAGGPEFF. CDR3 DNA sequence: TGTGCCAGCAGTCCGCCCGGACTAGCGGGAGGGCCTGAGTTCTTC.